The 26 T cell receptor beta chains listed next were all sequenced from one sample in a study of PD-L1 blockade in urothelial cancer. The repertoire was sequenced with immunoSEQ multiplex PCR; TCRdb's copy has only in-frame clones and lacks some. Of around 80,000 clones listed, around 90% were seen once; the top ten hold approximately 6%. The material sequenced was PBMCs, taken around atezolizumab (anti-PD-L1) treatment. The source is an older woman with urothelial cancer.

This chain links TRBV5-6 with TRBJ2-2, with a weak D call TRBD1 (5 bases). Germline V CDR1 and CDR2: SGHDT, YYEEEE. The CDR3 contains 16 residues. The ends were cut back, 1 base at V and 0 bases at J, with 10 bases in the middle. This CDR3 is CASSLTGTSNTGELFF. The DNA for the CDR3 is TGTGCCAGCAGCTTGACAGGAACTTCGAACACCGGGGAGCTGTTTTTT.

The chain links TRBV15 to TRBJ1-2; 9 positions agree with TRBD1. Germline loops: CDR1 LNHNV, CDR2 YYDKDF (reference sequence). The CDR3 spans 17 residues. V was clipped by 0 bases and J by 4 bases; unmatched bases: 9. The CDR3 is CATSRDFGTGRPYGYTF. DNA for the CDR3: TGTGCCACCAGCAGAGATTTCGGGACAGGGAGACCCTATGGCTACACCTTC.

This chain connects TRBV4-1 to TRBJ2-2; D remains ambiguous. This CDR3 region has 13 residues. V gave up 2 bases and J gave up 2 bases, with 3 bases separating them. Germline CDR1 and CDR2: MGHRA and YSYEKL. The CDR3 loop is CASSQLNTGELFF. CDR3 in DNA: TGCGCCAGCAGCCAACTCAACACCGGGGAGCTGTTTTTT.

The chain couples TRBV6-6 to TRBJ1-5, with 8 bases lining up with TRBD1. The J segment lost 6 bases and the V segment lost 1 base, leaving 5 bases of the junction unmatched. The CDR3 runs 15 residues. The germline gives CDR1 MNHNY, CDR2 SVGAGI (reference sequence). CDR3 in DNA: TGTGCCAGCAGTTACTATGACAGGGGAGGTCAGCCCCAGCATTTT. This gives the protein CASSYYDRGGQPQHF.

This clone was counted a few times. This rearrangement joins TRBV19 to TRBJ1-2, with TRBD1 matching over 8 bases. V was clipped by 6 bases and J by 0 bases; unmatched bases: 9. This CDR3 contains 16 residues. Germline assignment: CDR1 LNHDA and CDR2 SQIVND (reference sequence). CDR3: CASRPLGQGANYGYTF. Here the CDR3 DNA reads TGTGCCAGTAGACCCCTAGGACAGGGAGCTAACTATGGCTACACCTTC.

This rearrangement joins TRBV5-4 to TRBJ2-5; 7 nucleotides agree with TRBD1. The germline gives CDR1 SGHNT, CDR2 YYREEE (reference sequence). The CDR3 length is 15 residues. V shed 4 bases and J 2 bases; nucleotides not matched to a gene: 8. The CDR3 nucleotides read TGTGCCAGCAGCCGGTCGACGGGACAGCAAGAGACCCAGTACTTC. Amino acid sequence: CASSRSTGQQETQYF.

This sequence joins TRBV25-1 and TRBJ2-3; 9 nucleotides align to TRBD1. Germline trimming cut 3 bases from V and 2 bases from J; bases unmatched to any gene: 6. Germline lookup yields CDR1 MGHDK and CDR2 SYGVNS. The CDR3 spans 16 residues. The CDR3 region has the DNA TGTGCCAGCAGTGAGCCGGGACAGGGCGACACAGATACGCAGTATTTT. This codes for CASSEPGQGDTDTQYF.

The rearrangement uses TRBV30 and TRBJ1-2; D is ambiguous. This CDR3 has 14 amino acids. The V end was cut by 5 bases, the J end by 0 bases, with 13 bases between. Per germline, CDR1 GTSNPN and CDR2 SVGIG (reference sequence). CDR3 bases: TGTGCCTGGGGAGCCCCCCCCGCTAACTATGGCTACACCTTC. The encoded protein is CAWGAPPANYGYTF.

This chain connects TRBV27 to TRBJ2-3; 8 bases align to TRBD2. The CDR3 covers 13 residues. V dropped 3 bases and J dropped 6; count of bases not matched to a gene: 2. The germline V gene has CDR1 MNHEY and CDR2 SMNVEV (reference sequence). The CDR3 region is CASSLTSVDTQYF. DNA of the CDR3: TGTGCCAGCAGTTTGACTAGCGTGGATACGCAGTATTTT.

This clone appeared a few times. The genes are TRBV7-9 and TRBJ2-6, with D uncertain. Germline CDR1 and CDR2: SEHNR and FQNEAQ (reference sequence). The CDR3 totals 15 residues. V lost 4 bases and J 1 base, leaving 8 bases between the germline ends. The DNA of the CDR3 is TGTGCCAGCAGCTCCGTCCTATCTGGGGCCAACGTCCTGACTTTC. Residues: CASSSVLSGANVLTF.

The DNA for the CDR3 is TGTGCCAGCAGCTTGGAAGCAACCGGGGAGCTGTTTTTT. Translation: CASSLEATGELFF. V is TRBV5-4 and J is TRBJ2-2; D is undetermined. CDR3 length: 13 amino acids. V dropped 0 bases and J dropped 5 bases, with 5 bases sitting between them. The germline V gene has CDR1 SGHNT and CDR2 YYREEE (reference sequence).

The chain is built from TRBV7-9 and TRBJ1-5, with D perhaps matching TRBD1 (5 bases). Germline V gene sequence: CDR1 SEHNR, CDR2 FQNEAQ (reference sequence). The CDR3 extends over 13 amino acids. V lost 3 bases and J 6 bases, leaving 9 bases between the germline ends. The CDR3 DNA sequence: TGTGCCAGCAGCTTTCAGGGCTTTCAGCCCCAGCATTTT. Protein sequence: CASSFQGFQPQHF.

This rearrangement joins TRBV7-6 to TRBJ1-1; 8 bases agree with TRBD1. This CDR3 spans 16 amino acids. Looked up from germline, CDR1 is SGHVS and CDR2 is FNYEAQ. Trimming at V came to 7 bases and at J to 1 base, leaving 11 bases not matched to a gene. The CDR3 is CASTSTAGGWNTEAFF. The CDR3 nucleotides are TGTGCCAGCACCTCGACGGCAGGGGGCTGGAACACTGAAGCTTTCTTT.

This chain joins TRBV20-1 and TRBJ2-7; no reliable D call. The CDR3 is made up of 11 amino acids. Trimming removed 6 bases from V and 10 bases from J, with 16 bases in between. The germline V gene encodes CDR1 DFQATT and CDR2 SNEGSKA (reference sequence). The CDR3 region has the DNA TGCAGTGCGGAGCCCAACTTTTCCCAGTACTTC. Its protein product is CSAEPNFSQYF.

The chain recombines TRBV4-1 with TRBJ1-5, with TRBD1 as a possible D gene (5 bases). This CDR3 region has 14 residues. Germline values: CDR1 MGHRA, CDR2 YSYEKL. V was pared by 3 bases and J by 7 bases, with 13 bases between. CDR3 sequence: CASSHQGARQPQHF. In DNA form, the CDR3 reads TGCGCCAGCAGCCATCAAGGGGCTCGACAGCCCCAGCATTTT.

The V gene is TRBV19, the J gene TRBJ2-7; D call uncertain. This CDR3 spans 16 amino acids. CDR1 is LNHDA, CDR2 SQIVND, per germline (reference sequence). Trimming took off 0 bases at V and 2 bases at J, with 14 bases between the two ends. The CDR3 sequence: CASSIDISVWAYEQYF. In nucleotides, the CDR3 is TGTGCCAGTAGTATAGATATAAGCGTCTGGGCCTACGAGCAGTACTTC.

The chain is built from TRBV28 and TRBJ1-1, with a possible D match to TRBD1 (5 bases). There are 16 residues in the CDR3. Germline V lookup: CDR1 MDHEN, CDR2 SYDVKM. Deletions cut 7 bases from V and 0 bases from J, with 18 bases between. The CDR3 bases are TGTGCCAGCATGGAAGGGGCTGCCGTCATGAACACTGAAGCTTTCTTT. This translates into CASMEGAAVMNTEAFF. Filled out from reference TRBV28 and TRBJ1-1, the complete variable domain reads DVKVTQSSRYLVKRTGEKVFLECVQDMDHENMFWYRQDPGLGLRLIYFSYDVKMKEKGDIPEGYSVSREKKERFSLILESASTNQTSMYLCASMEGAAVMNTEAFFGQGTRLTVV.

The chain has TRBV27 and TRBJ1-1; 9 bases match TRBD1. Germline V gene sequence: CDR1 MNHEY, CDR2 SMNVEV (reference sequence). J lost 2 bases, V lost 5 bases, and 3 bases had no gene match. The CDR3 has 14 residues. The CDR3 here is CASSPGQGNTEAFF. The CDR3 nucleotides read TGTGCCAGCAGTCCGGGACAGGGCAACACTGAAGCTTTCTTT.

In nucleotides, the CDR3 is TGTGCCAGCAGTGAGACGGGACTAGCGACAAATGAGCAGTTCTTC. Translating it yields CASSETGLATNEQFF. The J gene is TRBJ2-1, the V gene TRBV28; 10 nucleotides match TRBD2. Germline V gives CDR1 MDHEN, CDR2 SYDVKM. The CDR3 runs 15 residues. Trimming took 5 bases from V and 7 from J; bases not matched to a gene: 8.

V gene TRBV5-1 combines with J gene TRBJ2-3; 12 bases match TRBD2. The CDR3 is made up of 15 amino acids. Germline V gene data show CDR1 as SGHRS and CDR2 as YFSETQ. The V gene end was trimmed by 10 bases and the J gene end by 0 bases; junction bases not matched to a gene: 6. CDR3 sequence: CASGLAGTSTDTQYF. The CDR3 DNA reads TGCGCCTCCGGACTAGCGGGGACTAGCACAGATACGCAGTATTTT.

This chain joins TRBV7-9 and TRBJ2-6; no clear D. Trimming took off 2 bases at V and 1 base at J, with 12 bases between the two ends. CDR1 and CDR2 (germline): SEHNR, FQNEAQ (reference sequence). The CDR3 is 17 amino acids. DNA for the CDR3: TGTGCCAGCAGCTTATATGCAGACAAATCTGGGGCCAACGTCCTGACTTTC. Protein sequence: CASSLYADKSGANVLTF. The full variable domain, completed using reference TRBV7-9 and TRBJ2-6, is DTGVSQNPRHKITKRGQNVTFRCDPISEHNRLYWYRQTLGQGPEFLTYFQNEAQLEKSRLLSDRFSAERPKGSFSTLEIQRTEQGDSAMYLCASSLYADKSGANVLTFGAGSRLTVL.

The chain links TRBV5-1 to TRBJ2-3; tentative D call: TRBD2 (5 bases). V was cut by 4 bases and J by 5 bases, with 20 bases left in between. The CDR3 is made up of 16 amino acids. Looked up from germline, CDR1 is SGHRS and CDR2 is YFSETQ. DNA for the CDR3: TGCGCCAGCAGCCGCGGGTTTTCTGATCGCGTAGATACGCAGTATTTT. It encodes CASSRGFSDRVDTQYF.

The table lists this clone with a count of one. This chain uses TRBV6-5 with TRBJ1-1, with D maybe TRBD1 (6 bases). This CDR3 is built from 13 residues. Deletions cut 5 bases from V and 11 bases from J, with 18 bases between. Looked up from germline, CDR1 is MNHEY and CDR2 is SVGAGI. The CDR3 DNA reads TGTGCCAGCAGTCCCGATCAGGGGACGGAGGCTTTCTTT. It translates to CASSPDQGTEAFF.

V gene TRBV10-2 combines with J gene TRBJ1-1, with D tentatively TRBD1 (5 bases). V was trimmed by 7 bases and J by 5 bases, leaving 17 bases between them. This CDR3 region has 14 residues. The V gene's germline CDR1 is WSHSY and CDR2 SAAADI. Here the CDR3 DNA reads TGCGCCAGCAATCTAATGCTAGGGGTTACTGAAGCTTTCTTT. This translates into CASNLMLGVTEAFF.

V and J are TRBV11-2 and TRBJ1-1; D is uncertain. The CDR3 totals 13 residues. The germline V gene encodes CDR1 SGHAT and CDR2 FQNNGV. V was shortened by 5 bases and J by 1 base, with 8 bases between the two germline ends. The CDR3 loop is CASSLGGNTEAFF. The CDR3 DNA sequence: TGTGCCAGCAGCCTAGGAGGGAACACTGAAGCTTTCTTT.

The genes are TRBV19 and TRBJ2-7, with D uncertain. CDR3 length: 14 amino acids. The V gene's germline CDR1 is LNHDA and CDR2 SQIVND (reference sequence). Trimming pared 5 bases from V and 4 bases from J, leaving 15 bases between. Here the CDR3 reads CASSHPSRVYEQYF. The CDR3 nucleotides read TGTGCCAGTAGTCATCCTTCCCGGGTTTACGAGCAGTACTTC.